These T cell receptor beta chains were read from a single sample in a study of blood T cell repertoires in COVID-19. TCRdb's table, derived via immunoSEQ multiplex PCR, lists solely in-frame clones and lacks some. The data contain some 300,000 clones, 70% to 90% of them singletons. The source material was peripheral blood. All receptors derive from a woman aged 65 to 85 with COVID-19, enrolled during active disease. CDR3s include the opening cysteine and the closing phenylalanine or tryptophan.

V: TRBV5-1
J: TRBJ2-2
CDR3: CASSLGGNTGELFF

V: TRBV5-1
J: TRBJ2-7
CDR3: CASSRAGTGSYEQYF

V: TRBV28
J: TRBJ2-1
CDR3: CASSFDPGTGRHEQFF

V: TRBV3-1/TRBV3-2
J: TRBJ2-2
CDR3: CASSPGGGLAWTGELFF

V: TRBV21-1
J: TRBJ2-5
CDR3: CASSLPTGARETQYF

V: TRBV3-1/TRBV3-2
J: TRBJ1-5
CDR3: CASSQDRFNQPQHF

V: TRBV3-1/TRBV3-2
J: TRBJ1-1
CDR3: CASTAKSTGGAGTEAFF

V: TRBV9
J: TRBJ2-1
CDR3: CASSVPSEAGTSGGQDNEQFF

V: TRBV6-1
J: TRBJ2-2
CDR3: CASSDYLAGRTGELFF

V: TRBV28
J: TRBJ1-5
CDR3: CASRDEYRVDNQPQHF

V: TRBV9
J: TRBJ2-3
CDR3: CASSVLPAGADTQYF

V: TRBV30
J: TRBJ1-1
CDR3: CAWSKTGGTEAFF

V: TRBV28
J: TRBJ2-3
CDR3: CASSPLAGTDTQYF